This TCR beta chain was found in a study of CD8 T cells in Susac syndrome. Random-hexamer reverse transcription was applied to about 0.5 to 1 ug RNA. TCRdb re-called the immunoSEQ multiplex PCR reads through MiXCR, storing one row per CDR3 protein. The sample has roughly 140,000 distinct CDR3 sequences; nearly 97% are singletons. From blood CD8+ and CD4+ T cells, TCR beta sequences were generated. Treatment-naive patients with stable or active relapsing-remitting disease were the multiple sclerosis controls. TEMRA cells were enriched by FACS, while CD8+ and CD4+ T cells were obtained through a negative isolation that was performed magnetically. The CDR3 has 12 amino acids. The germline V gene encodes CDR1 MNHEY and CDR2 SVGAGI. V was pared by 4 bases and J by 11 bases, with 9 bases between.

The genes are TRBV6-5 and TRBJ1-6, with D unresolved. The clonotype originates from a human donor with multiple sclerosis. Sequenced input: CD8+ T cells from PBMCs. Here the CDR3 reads CASSSYDPPLHF. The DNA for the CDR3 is TGTGCCAGCAGTTCTTATGATCCACCCCTCCACTTT.